The T cell receptor beta chain under discussion was sequenced for a study of read filtering for tumor transcriptome and immune sequencing. Study-wide background: After DNase treatment, RNA was made into whole-transcriptome libraries. TCR-mapped reads were about 4 to 10.27 million with IR-seq versus about 75 to 1,400 with RNA-seq. The study, taken as a whole, reports: IR-seq captured clonotypes deeper and more reliably than RNA-seq.

Molecular barcoded adaptors covering alpha/delta and beta/gamma chains were used on about 390 ng RNA. TCRdb called the reads again in MiXCR, with one record for every CDR3 protein. The profile covers approximately 61,000 distinct CDR3 sequences, with about a fifth appearing a single time and over 12% taken by the ten largest. The CDR3 is 11 residues long. V was shortened by 5 bases and J by 7 bases, with 9 bases between the two germline ends. CDR1 DFQATT and CDR2 SNEGSKA come from the germline V gene (reference sequence). This clonotype has just a few counts. What it binds is not known. This receptor was taken from a donor aged 40 or older with multiple myeloma. Material: a population of CD138-negative cells sorted from bone marrow. This rearrangement joins TRBV20-1 to TRBJ1-3; no clear D. The CDR3 protein is CSAGMENTIYF. The CDR3 DNA sequence: TGCAGTGCTGGCATGGAGAACACCATATATTTT.